The 10 T cell receptor beta chains reported below all come from one sample, sequenced in a study of blood T cell repertoires in COVID-19 (dated by TCRdb to 2018 to 2020). The library was made by the immunoSEQ multiplex PCR assay. Imported from immuneACCESS, the table was reduced by TCRdb to in-frame sequences with V and J called. These copies leave out some clones; in studies compared against another copy, an unresolved V gene accounts for under half, and the cause of the remainder is not known. Here the sample has roughly 100,000 clones; about 80% occur a single time. 26% of the sample belongs to the ten largest clones. Sequencing input: peripheral blood. The receptors stem from a man in his sixties with acute or convalescent COVID-19.

The chain recombines TRBV9 with TRBJ2-1; 14 bases agree with TRBD2. Germline V CDR1 and CDR2: SGDLS, YYNGEE. CDR3 size: 16 residues. The V gene end was trimmed by 4 bases and the J gene end by 10 bases; junction bases not matched to a gene: 10. CDR3 nucleotide sequence: TGTGCCAGCAGCCCCACCCCGGGACTAGCGGGAGTCGAGCAGTTCTTC. This codes for CASSPTPGLAGVEQFF. Variable domain in full (rest from reference TRBV9 and TRBJ2-1): DSGVTQTPKHLITATGQRVTLRCSPRSGDLSVYWYQQSLDQGLQFLIQYYNGEERAKGNILERFSAQQFPDLHSELNLSSLELGDSALYFCASSPTPGLAGVEQFFGPGTRLTVL.

In this sample, this clone turned up a few times. The chain employs TRBV5-4 and TRBJ1-2; 10 bases map to TRBD1. Per germline, CDR1 SGHNT and CDR2 YYREEE (reference sequence). This CDR3 comprises 14 residues. V was clipped by 4 bases and J by 6 bases; unmatched bases: 6. The CDR3 protein is CASSTDRGYNGYTF. The DNA for the CDR3 is TGTGCCAGCAGCACGGACAGGGGGTATAATGGCTACACCTTC.

V is TRBV2 and J is TRBJ1-4; 10 bases agree with TRBD1. The junction had 6 bases not matched to a gene; V was cut back by 9 bases and J by 8 bases. The length of the CDR3 is 13 residues. The germline CDR1 and CDR2 sequences are SNHLY and FYNNEI. The CDR3 region is CAREDRGREKLFF. CDR3 sequence (DNA): TGTGCCAGGGAGGACAGGGGGAGAGAAAAACTGTTTTTT.

The chain employs TRBV30 and TRBJ2-5; D is unclear. The V end was cut by 1 base, the J end by 4 bases, with 13 bases between. Germline assignment: CDR1 GTSNPN and CDR2 SVGIG (reference sequence). This CDR3 has 14 amino acids. The CDR3 DNA reads as TGTGCCTGGAGTGAAAAGAGGATCCGAGAGACCCAGTACTTC. It yields the protein CAWSEKRIRETQYF.

The rearrangement uses TRBV10-3 and TRBJ1-5; D is uncertain. The CDR3 is made up of 14 amino acids. Per the germline V gene, CDR1 is ENHRY and CDR2 is SYGVKD. Deletions cut 6 bases from V and 3 bases from J, with 12 bases between. CDR3 nucleotide sequence: TGTGCCATCAGCAGTGTGGCAGTCAATCAGCCCCAGCATTTT. Translation: CAISSVAVNQPQHF.

This chain links TRBV7-9 with TRBJ2-3; possibly TRBD2 for D (6 bases). With 4 bases removed from V and 14 bases from J, the gap between germline ends came to 16 bases. The CDR3 sequence is 12 residues long. Germline V gene data show CDR1 as SEHNR and CDR2 as FQNEAQ (reference sequence). The CDR3: CASSSQTSGGYF. In nucleotides, the CDR3 is TGTGCCAGCAGCTCCCAGACTAGTGGTGGGTATTTT. The full variable domain, its missing parts supplied by reference TRBV7-9 and TRBJ2-3, is DTGVSQNPRHKITKRGQNVTFRCDPISEHNRLYWYRQTLGQGPEFLTYFQNEAQLEKSRLLSDRFSAERPKGSFSTLEIQRTEQGDSAMYLCASSSQTSGGYFGPGTRLTVL.

The gene calls are TRBV5-4 and TRBJ2-3, with D tentatively TRBD2 (6 bases). Trimming shortened V by 0 bases and J by 6 bases, and 11 bases separated the two germline ends. The CDR3 contains 14 residues. Germline V CDR1 and CDR2: SGHNT, YYREEE (reference sequence). In nucleotides, the CDR3 is TGTGCCAGCAGCTTGGTGGGGAGCGGGGATACGCAGTATTTT. Translated, it gives CASSLVGSGDTQYF.

The rearrangement links TRBV11-2 to TRBJ2-7; 9 bases are shared with TRBD2. CDR1 is SGHAT, CDR2 FQNNGV, per germline. J was trimmed by 5 bases and V by 2 bases; bases with no gene match: 4. The CDR3 runs 14 residues. CDR3 loop: CASSLTSGSHEQYF. DNA of the CDR3: TGTGCCAGCAGCTTAACTAGCGGGTCCCACGAGCAGTACTTC.

The V and J genes are TRBV2 and TRBJ1-4; the match to TRBD1 covers 8 bases. The germline V gene has CDR1 SNHLY and CDR2 FYNNEI. This CDR3 region has 13 residues. Unmatched junction bases numbered 3, after V lost 4 bases and J lost 8 bases. CDR3 protein: CASSGQGKEKLFF. CDR3 sequence (DNA): TGTGCCAGCAGTGGACAGGGGAAAGAAAAACTGTTTTTT.

The chain joins TRBV5-4 to TRBJ2-2; 12 bases agree with TRBD1. Trimming cost V 7 bases and J 5 bases; bases outside gene matches: 3. Germline V lookup: CDR1 SGHNT, CDR2 YYREEE (reference sequence). There are 14 residues in the CDR3. CDR3 bases: TGTGCCAGCGGGACAGGGGGCTATACCGGGGAGCTGTTTTTT. This gives the protein CASGTGGYTGELFF.